This T cell receptor beta chain stems from a study of prognosis after radiotherapy for stage I lung cancer. Study background: Aged about 53 to 85 years, with a median of around 74 years, the patients were about a dozen men and over 5 women. General study results and limits: Metastatic and non-metastatic patients reportedly diverged in TRBV and TRBJ gene usage.

A volume of about 6 milliliters of peripheral blood was collected by draw at each of two time points. The sample holds one count of this clonotype. Its cognate antigen is unknown. A read error is likely here: a far larger clone is one base away. Because it lacks the conserved phenylalanine or tryptophan at the end, this CDR3 is likely a read error. Multiplex PCR, run in two rounds, amplified TCR beta CDR3 from genomic DNA. Round-one PCR had primers specific to each TRBV and TRBJ gene. In TCRdb, the multiplex PCR reads were re-called with MiXCR into one record per CDR3 protein. The repertoire holds over 30,000 distinct CDR3 sequences, with around a quarter as singletons. This receptor was identified in a donor of 50 years or more with non-small cell lung cancer. The material was PBMCs, obtained before or after stereotactic body radiation therapy (not recorded which).

The CDR3 sequence is CASSYSHSSAGELFL. CDR3 nucleotide sequence: TGTGCCAGCAGTTACTCCCACTCAAGCGCCGGGGAGCTGTTTCTT. The rearrangement uses TRBV6-2 or TRBV6-3 and TRBJ2-2; D is uncertain. From germline, CDR1 is MNHEY and CDR2 SVGEGT. The CDR3 covers 15 residues. The V end was cut by 0 bases, the J end by 6 bases, with 11 bases between.